This paragraph reports one T cell receptor beta chain. The data derive from a study of blood T cell repertoires in COVID-19. The germline CDR1 and CDR2 sequences are MNHEY and SMNVEV (reference sequence). There are 14 residues in the CDR3. Trimming removed 6 bases at V and 6 bases at J, with 15 bases between. Authors' methods: Scientists estimated how many nucleated cells there were by amplifying reference gene primers. The table came from immunoSEQ multiplex PCR; TCRdb's copy has only in-frame clones and leaves some out. The V and J calls and clone size were taken over from that table, and D and trimming were inferred from the DNA. The table includes tens of thousands of clones, approximately 82% detected once.

Specimen: peripheral blood. The TCR was taken from a man between 60 and 70 years old with acute or convalescent COVID-19. The rearrangement links TRBV27 to TRBJ2-1; TRBD1 is a possible D gene (5 bases). The CDR3 DNA reads as TGTGCCAGCAGCCCAGGGATTATGCCCAATGAGCAGTTCTTC. Translating gives CASSPGIMPNEQFF.